The 9 T cell receptor beta chains below come from one sample, sequenced in a study of cytomegalovirus exposure and HLA in healthy donors (dated by TCRdb to about 2017). The library was built by means of the immunoSEQ multiplex PCR assay. The multiplex PCR relied on a mix of 60 forward primers for TCR Vbeta segments and 13 reverse primers for TCR Jbeta segments. TCRdb obtained this table from immuneACCESS and retained in-frame rearrangements with V and J assigned. These tables miss some clones; where compared with another copy, unresolved V genes account for less than half of the shortfall, and the remainder is unexplained. This sample lists some 190,000 clones; under 85% were detected once. The ten largest clones add up to over 1.5% of the sample. Sequenced sample: PBMCs. The receptors here all came from a woman aged 18-29 years in good health and CMV-seronegative.

The chain combines TRBV4-3 with TRBJ1-1; no definite D call. Germline CDR1 and CDR2: LGHNA and YSLEER. V lost 4 bases, J lost 1 base, and 7 bases lay in between. The length of the CDR3 is 13 residues. The CDR3 sequence is CASSRGENTEAFF. In DNA form, the CDR3 reads TGCGCCAGCAGCCGCGGGGAGAACACTGAAGCTTTCTTT.

This clone was recorded only once. CDR3 loop: CASSPRDTYEQYF. The CDR3 DNA reads TGTGCCAGTAGTCCCCGGGACACCTACGAGCAGTACTTC. The V gene is TRBV19, the J gene TRBJ2-7; D may be TRBD1 (6 bases). CDR1 is LNHDA and CDR2 is SQIVND in the germline V gene (reference sequence). V lost 5 bases, J lost 2 bases, and 10 bases lay in between. There are 13 residues in the CDR3.

This chain links TRBV27 with TRBJ1-4; possible D gene TRBD1, 5 bases. V was trimmed by 6 bases and J by 5 bases, leaving 13 bases between them. The CDR3 runs 14 residues. Germline CDR1 reads MNHEY; CDR2 reads SMNVEV (reference sequence). DNA of the CDR3: TGTGCCAGCAGCACGGGACGGGGGAATGAAAAACTGTTTTTT. Its protein is CASSTGRGNEKLFF.

The genes are TRBV5-1 and TRBJ2-7, with D possibly being TRBD2 (5 bases). V was clipped by 4 bases and J by 0 bases, with 14 bases between them. CDR3 size: 15 residues. Germline CDR1 is SGHRS and CDR2 is YFSETQ. The CDR3 DNA follows: TGCGCCAGCAGCACCCTACTAGGGAGCTCCTACGAGCAGTACTTC. This codes for CASSTLLGSSYEQYF.

V usage is TRBV9 and J usage is TRBJ2-1, with D uncertain. Trimming pared 3 bases from V and 1 base from J, leaving 8 bases between. There are 14 residues in the CDR3. Germline V gene lookup returns CDR1 SGDLS and CDR2 YYNGEE. The CDR3 reads CASSADNSYNEQFF. The CDR3 DNA reads TGTGCCAGCAGCGCCGACAATTCCTACAATGAGCAGTTCTTC.

The chain couples TRBV5-4 to TRBJ1-1; D call uncertain. Looked up from germline, CDR1 is SGHNT and CDR2 is YYREEE (reference sequence). The CDR3 is made up of 13 amino acids. The V end was cut by 1 base, the J end by 1 base, with 5 bases between. The CDR3 protein is CASSLTANTEAFF. The CDR3 DNA follows: TGTGCCAGCAGCTTGACAGCGAACACTGAAGCTTTCTTT.

This clone was detected once. V usage is TRBV1 and J usage is TRBJ2-5; the table's D gene call, TRBD2, was not cross checked with the DNA. TRBV1 is labeled a pseudogene. This CDR3 spans 14 amino acids. This CDR3 reads CTSSQGTSLGTQYF. The CDR3 coding sequence is TGCACCAGCAGCCAAGGGACTTCCCTCGGGACCCAGTACTTC.

In its sample, this clone was seen a few times. V and J are TRBV7-9 and TRBJ1-1; D perhaps matches TRBD1 (5 bases). The CDR3 sequence is 12 residues long. The germline gives CDR1 SEHNR, CDR2 FQNEAQ (reference sequence). Trimming took 5 bases from V and 4 from J, leaving 8 bases between them. CDR3 in DNA: TGTGCCAGCAGCCCCCAGGGCACTGAAGCTTTCTTT. This gives the protein CASSPQGTEAFF.

This clone showed up just a few times. The V call is TRBV5-1, the J call TRBJ2-1; 8 bases agree with TRBD1. Germline CDR1 SGHRS, CDR2 YFSETQ. V lost 0 bases and J lost 3; bases outside the gene matches: 5. The CDR3 is made up of 16 amino acids. The CDR3: CASSLGDRFFYNEQFF. Written as DNA, the CDR3 is TGCGCCAGCAGCTTGGGGGACAGGTTCTTCTACAATGAGCAGTTCTTC. Based on the CDR3 plus reference TRBV5-1 and TRBJ2-1, the full variable domain is KAGVTQTPRYLIKTRGQQVTLSCSPISGHRSVSWYQQTPGQGLQFLFEYFSETQRNKGNFPGRFSGRQFSNSRSEMNVSTLELGDSALYLCASSLGDRFFYNEQFFGPGTRLTVL.